The clone carrying this TCR beta chain was detected many times. The target antigen is unknown. The CDR3 is made up of 14 amino acids. CDR1 and CDR2 (germline): KGHSH, LQKENI. V gave up 3 bases and J gave up 4 bases, with 10 bases separating them. Together with thyroid ultrasound, orbital computed tomography, serum thyroxine and TRAb, clinical symptoms were used for diagnoses. The source of the sample is a study of T cells in Graves' hyperthyroidism and ophthalmopathy. Findings and caveats of the study: The blood repertoire included most of the expanded thyroid clonotypes above 0.001. A model of 13 V-J pairs discriminated ophthalmopathy from stable hyperthyroidism.

Amplification of TCR beta CDR3 regions was performed using RNA transcripts as template. With the HTBI primer set, the TCR CDR3 went through a first round of RT-PCR. Via MiXCR, TCRdb re-called the multiplex PCR reads, giving one row per CDR3 protein. The profile shows some 490,000 distinct CDR3 sequences, 15% to 20% of them singletons. The receptor's source is a woman in her thirties with Graves' ophthalmopathy. The sequenced sample consisted of blood. This chain links TRBV18 with TRBJ1-5, with D possibly matching TRBD1 (5 bases). The CDR3 coding sequence is TGTGCCAGCTCACCGGGGCCGGAGAATCAGCCCCAGCATTTT. This translates into CASSPGPENQPQHF.